These T cell receptor beta chains were read from a single sample in a study of blood T cells in healthy people across ages. Each CDR3 protein gets one entry after TCRdb re-called the 5' RACE reads with MiXCR. The sample records about 1.1 million distinct CDR3 sequences, 35% to 45% being singletons. Material: blood. The receptors originated from a man younger than 35 in good health. Both conserved end residues are part of each CDR3. D genes are given only for firm matches. Rows may omit the clone size; those that give it use once, few, many or a size class.

TRBV12-3/TRBV12-4	NA	NA	TRBJ1-2	TGTGCCAGCAGTTTACGCACGGGCCCCGGCGGATATGGCTACACCTTC	CASSLRTGPGGYGYTF
TRBV7-9	TRBD1	NA	TRBJ1-1	TGTGCCAGCAGCTCCTTCGGACAGGGCATCACTGAAGCTTTCTTT	CASSSFGQGITEAFF
TRBV20-1	TRBD2	few	TRBJ2-1	TGCAGTGCTAGGTCAGCTAGCGGGGGGGCCTTAGGGGAGCAGTTCTTC	CSARSASGGALGEQFF
TRBV21-1	NA	NA	TRBJ1-2	TGTGCCAGCAGTACCCCCGACAGGGGAGTTTGTGGCTACACCTTC	CASSTPDRGVCGYTF
TRBV6-6	NA	few	TRBJ1-1	TGTGCCAGCAGTTACTCGGCAGGGGAAGACACTGAAGCTTTCTTT	CASSYSAGEDTEAFF
TRBV12-3/TRBV12-4	NA	NA	TRBJ2-2	TGTGCCAGCAGTTTAGGGCAGGGACGGGCCGGGGAGCTGTTTTTT	CASSLGQGRAGELFF
TRBV20-1	NA	few	TRBJ2-1	TGCAGTGCTAGTCCGACCGCCAACAATGAGCAGTTCTTC	CSASPTANNEQFF
TRBV7-3	NA	NA	TRBJ2-5	TGTGCCAGCAGCAAGGGGGACGGCCAAGAGACCCAGTACTTC	CASSKGDGQETQYF
TRBV6-5	TRBD1	once	TRBJ1-2	TGTGCCAGCAGAGATCCGGGACAGGGGGGGGGCTACACCTTC	CASRDPGQGGGYTF
TRBV28	NA	NA	TRBJ1-2	TGTGCCAGCAGGAAGTTTCCGAACCCTAACTATGGCTACACCTTC	CASRKFPNPNYGYTF
TRBV5-5	TRBD2	few	TRBJ2-7	TGTGCCAGCAGCCAAGGACTAGAGCCTTACGAGCAGTACTTC	CASSQGLEPYEQYF
TRBV2	NA	NA	TRBJ1-2	TGTGCCAGCAGTGAAGCGGCAACTAACTATGGCTACACCTTC	CASSEAATNYGYTF
TRBV5-1	TRBD2	NA	TRBJ2-3	TGCGCCAGCAGAGGACCAGCGGGGGAGGTCGATATGCAGTATTTT	CASRGPAGEVDMQYF
TRBV4-3	NA	few	TRBJ2-3	TGCGCCAGCAGCCAAGATTCAGGGGTTGTCGCAGATACGCAGTATTTT	CASSQDSGVVADTQYF
TRBV10-3	NA	few	TRBJ2-2	TGTGCCATCAGTGAGCGTGGAGGAGGAACCGGGGAGCTGTTTTTT	CAISERGGGTGELFF
TRBV19	NA	NA	TRBJ1-4	TGTGCCAGTAGTGGGAGGGACGATGAAAAACTGTTTTTT	CASSGRDDEKLFF
TRBV10-3	TRBD1	NA	TRBJ1-5	TGTGCCATCAGGGGACAGGAGATCAATCAGCCCCAGCATTTT	CAIRGQEINQPQHF
TRBV6-1	NA	NA	TRBJ2-5	TGTGCCAGCAGCACGAGAAATCCCTACAATGAGCAGTACTTC	CASSTRNPYNEQYF
TRBV4-3	TRBD1	few	TRBJ2-7	TGCGCCAGCAGCCTTGGGACAGGGTACGACTACGAGCAGTACTTC	CASSLGTGYDYEQYF
TRBV20-1	NA	few	TRBJ1-1	TGCAGTGCTAAGCAGGTCACTGAAGCTTTCTTT	CSAKQVTEAFF
TRBV7-3	NA	NA	TRBJ1-6	TGTGCCAGCAGCTTAAACCCGGGAGAATCACCCTTCCACTTT	CASSLNPGESPFHF
TRBV2	TRBD2	once	TRBJ2-7	TGTGCCAGCACCGGGGAGGGATTGAAGGGGAACGAGCAGTACTTC	CASTGEGLKGNEQYF
TRBV20-1	NA	NA	TRBJ1-3	TGCAGTGCTAGAAAGGGAAACACCATATATTTT	CSARKGNTIYF
TRBV12-5	NA	NA	TRBJ2-1	TGTGCTAGTGGTTTGGTACGGGCTAGCACACCGATTGAGCAGTTCTTC	CASGLVRASTPIEQFF
TRBV20-1	NA	NA	TRBJ2-5	TGCAGTGCAAGGGAGCAGGAGACCCAGTACTTC	CSAREQETQYF
TRBV20-1	NA	few	TRBJ1-4	TGCAGTGCCCCTCCGTCGGGCGGGGCAACTAATGAAAAACTGTTTTTT	CSAPPSGGATNEKLFF
TRBV2	NA	NA	TRBJ1-6	TGTGCCAGCAAGGGCAGAACCTATAATTCACCCCTCCACTTT	CASKGRTYNSPLHF
TRBV7-2	NA	many	TRBJ2-5	TGTGCCAGCAGCGCGCAGGGTAGAGAGACCCAGTACTTC	CASSAQGRETQYF
TRBV6-5	NA	NA	TRBJ2-3	TGTGCCAGCAGTTACAAAGGGGCAAGCACAGATACGCAGTATTTT	CASSYKGASTDTQYF
TRBV7-3	NA	NA	TRBJ1-6	TGTGCCAGCAGCCAGAGGGGTTCTCATTCACCCCTCCACTTT	CASSQRGSHSPLHF
TRBV20-1	NA	many	TRBJ2-3	TGCAGTGCTAGCCCAAGCATAGATACGCAGTATTTT	CSASPSIDTQYF
TRBV20-1	TRBD2	few	TRBJ2-1	TGCAGTGCTAGAGCTAAGACTAGCTTCTCCTACAATGAGCAGTTCTTC	CSARAKTSFSYNEQFF
TRBV27	NA	NA	TRBJ1-1	TGTGCCAGCACCTTAGTTTACGGGACACTCACTGAAGCTTTCTTT	CASTLVYGTLTEAFF
TRBV14	TRBD1	NA	TRBJ1-5	TGTGCCAGCAGCCAAGGGTACAGGGGGGGAGGTCAGCCCCAGCATTTT	CASSQGYRGGGQPQHF
TRBV5-1	NA	many	TRBJ2-3	TGCGCCAGCAGCGACCGGGACCAAAGCTGGGATACGCAGTATTTT	CASSDRDQSWDTQYF
TRBV20-1	NA	many	TRBJ2-1	TGCAGTGCTTCCCAGTCTAGCTTCTCCTACAATGAGCAGTTCTTC	CSASQSSFSYNEQFF
TRBV7-2	NA	NA	TRBJ2-5	TGTGCCAGCAGCTTAGGTTCGGCAGGGGAGACCCAGTACTTC	CASSLGSAGETQYF
TRBV5-6	TRBD1	NA	TRBJ1-1	TGTGCCAGCAGCCCTGGAAGGGGGCGCGACACTGAAGATTTCTTT	CASSPGRGRDTEDFF
TRBV2	NA	NA	TRBJ2-5	TGTGCCAGCAAGCCCGGGACCAATTCCGAGACCCAGTACTTC	CASKPGTNSETQYF
TRBV24-1	NA	NA	TRBJ2-1	TGTGCCACCAGTGATCCGCAGGGAACCCTCAGTCGGAATGAGCAGTTCTTC	CATSDPQGTLSRNEQFF
TRBV7-2	TRBD1	NA	TRBJ1-1	TGTGCCAGCAGCTTACGGACAGGGGAGAGTGAAGCTTTCTTT	CASSLRTGESEAFF
TRBV6-1	NA	NA	TRBJ1-2	TGTGCCAGCAGTGAAGTCGGGATATTGTTCTATGGCTACACCTTC	CASSEVGILFYGYTF
TRBV7-2	NA	NA	TRBJ2-7	TGTGCCAGCAGCAGCAGACCGGGACTGAGCTCCTACGAGCAGTACTTC	CASSSRPGLSSYEQYF
TRBV9	TRBD1	NA	TRBJ2-1	TGTGCCAGCAGCGTAGGGACAGGGACCTCCTACAATGAGCAGTTCTTC	CASSVGTGTSYNEQFF
TRBV12-5	TRBD1	NA	TRBJ1-3	TGTGCTAGTGGTCTCGGACAGGGGAGTGAAAACACCATATATTTT	CASGLGQGSENTIYF
TRBV14	NA	NA	TRBJ2-1	TGTGCCAGCAGCTTACATGCTTTAGGGGAGCAGTTCTTC	CASSLHALGEQFF
TRBV27	NA	once	TRBJ1-5	TGTGCCAGCAGTTTCGCGGGGGTTGAGCCCCAGCATTTT	CASSFAGVEPQHF